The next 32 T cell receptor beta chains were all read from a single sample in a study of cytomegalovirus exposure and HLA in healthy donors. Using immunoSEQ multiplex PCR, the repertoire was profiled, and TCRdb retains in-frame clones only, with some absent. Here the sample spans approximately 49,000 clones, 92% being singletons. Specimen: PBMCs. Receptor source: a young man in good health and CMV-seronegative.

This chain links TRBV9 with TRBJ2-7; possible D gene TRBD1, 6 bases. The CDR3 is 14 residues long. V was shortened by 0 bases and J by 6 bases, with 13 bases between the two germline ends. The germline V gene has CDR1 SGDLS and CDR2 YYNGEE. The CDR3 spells CASSVDGTMGEQYF. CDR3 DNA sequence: TGTGCCAGCAGCGTAGATGGGACAATGGGCGAGCAGTACTTC.

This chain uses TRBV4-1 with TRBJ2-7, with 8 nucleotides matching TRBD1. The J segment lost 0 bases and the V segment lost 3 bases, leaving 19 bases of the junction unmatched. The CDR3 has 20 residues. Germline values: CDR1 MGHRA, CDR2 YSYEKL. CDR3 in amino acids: CASSQYRGDDAGSFSYEQYF. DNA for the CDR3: TGCGCCAGCAGCCAGTACAGGGGGGATGACGCGGGGTCTTTCTCCTACGAGCAGTACTTC.

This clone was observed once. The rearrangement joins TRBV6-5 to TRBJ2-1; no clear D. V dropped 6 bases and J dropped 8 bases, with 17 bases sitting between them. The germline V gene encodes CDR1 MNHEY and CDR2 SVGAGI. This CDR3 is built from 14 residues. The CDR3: CASSQANFYDEQFF. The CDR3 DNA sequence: TGTGCCAGCAGCCAAGCTAACTTTTACGATGAGCAGTTCTTC.

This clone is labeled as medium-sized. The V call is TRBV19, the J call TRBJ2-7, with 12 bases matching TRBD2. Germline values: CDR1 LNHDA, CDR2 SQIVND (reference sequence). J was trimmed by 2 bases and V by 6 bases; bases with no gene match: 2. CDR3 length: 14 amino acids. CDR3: CASRPSGRAYEQYF. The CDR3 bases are TGTGCCAGTAGACCTAGCGGGAGGGCCTACGAGCAGTACTTC.

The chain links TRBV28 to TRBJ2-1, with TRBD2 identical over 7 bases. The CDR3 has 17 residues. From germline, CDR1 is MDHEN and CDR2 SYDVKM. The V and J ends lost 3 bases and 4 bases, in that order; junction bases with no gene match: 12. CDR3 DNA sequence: TGTGCCAGCAGTTTTTCGGCGGGGGACGTTTCTTACAATGAGCAGTTCTTC. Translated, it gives CASSFSAGDVSYNEQFF.

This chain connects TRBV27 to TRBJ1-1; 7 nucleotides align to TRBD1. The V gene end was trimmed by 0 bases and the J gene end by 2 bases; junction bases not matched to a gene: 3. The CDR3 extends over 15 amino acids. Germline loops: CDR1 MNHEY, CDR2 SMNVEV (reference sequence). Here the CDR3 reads CASSLSEGANTEAFF. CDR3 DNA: TGTGCCAGCAGTTTATCGGAGGGGGCTAACACTGAAGCTTTCTTT.

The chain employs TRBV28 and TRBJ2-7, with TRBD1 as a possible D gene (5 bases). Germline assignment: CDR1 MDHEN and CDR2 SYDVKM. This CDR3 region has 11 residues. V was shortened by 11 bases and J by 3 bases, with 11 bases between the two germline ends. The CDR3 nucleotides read TGTGCCGCCGGGCAGGGCTACGAGCAGTACTTC. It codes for CAAGQGYEQYF.

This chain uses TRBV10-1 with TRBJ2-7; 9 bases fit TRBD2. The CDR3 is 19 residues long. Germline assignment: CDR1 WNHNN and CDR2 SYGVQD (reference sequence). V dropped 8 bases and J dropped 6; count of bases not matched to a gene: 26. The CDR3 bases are TGCGCCAGCCCCGGTTGGGGGTGGGGAAGACTAGCGGATGCTTGCGAGCAGTACTTC. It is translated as CASPGWGWGRLADACEQYF.

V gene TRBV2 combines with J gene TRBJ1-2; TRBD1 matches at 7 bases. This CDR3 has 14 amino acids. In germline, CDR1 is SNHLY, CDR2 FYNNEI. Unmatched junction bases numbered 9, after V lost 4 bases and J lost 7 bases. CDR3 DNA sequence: TGTGCCAGCAGTGTGGAGGGGGCTCTAGGTGGCTACACCTTC. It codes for CASSVEGALGGYTF.

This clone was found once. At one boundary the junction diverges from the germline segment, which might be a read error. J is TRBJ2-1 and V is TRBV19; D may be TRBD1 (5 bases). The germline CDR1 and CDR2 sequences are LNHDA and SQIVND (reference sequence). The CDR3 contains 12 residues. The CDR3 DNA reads TGTGCCAGTAGTAGAGACAGACTGGATGTCATCTTC. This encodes CASSRDRLDVIF.

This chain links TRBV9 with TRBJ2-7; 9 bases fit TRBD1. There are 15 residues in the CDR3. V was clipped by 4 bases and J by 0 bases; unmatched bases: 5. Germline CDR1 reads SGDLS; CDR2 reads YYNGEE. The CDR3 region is CASSPTGGGSYEQYF. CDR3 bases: TGTGCCAGCAGCCCTACAGGGGGCGGCTCCTACGAGCAGTACTTC. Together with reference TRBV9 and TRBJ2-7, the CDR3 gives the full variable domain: DSGVTQTPKHLITATGQRVTLRCSPRSGDLSVYWYQQSLDQGLQFLIQYYNGEERAKGNILERFSAQQFPDLHSELNLSSLELGDSALYFCASSPTGGGSYEQYFGPGTRLTVT.

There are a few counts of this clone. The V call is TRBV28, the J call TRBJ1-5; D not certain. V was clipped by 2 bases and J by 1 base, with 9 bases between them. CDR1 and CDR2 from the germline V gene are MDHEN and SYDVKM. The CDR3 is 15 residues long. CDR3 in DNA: TGTGCCAGCAGTTTAAATCGTGGCAGCAATCAGCCCCAGCATTTT. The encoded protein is CASSLNRGSNQPQHF. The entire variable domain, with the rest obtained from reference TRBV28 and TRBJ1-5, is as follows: DVKVTQSSRYLVKRTGEKVFLECVQDMDHENMFWYRQDPGLGLRLIYFSYDVKMKEKGDIPEGYSVSREKKERFSLILESASTNQTSMYLCASSLNRGSNQPQHFGDGTRLSIL.

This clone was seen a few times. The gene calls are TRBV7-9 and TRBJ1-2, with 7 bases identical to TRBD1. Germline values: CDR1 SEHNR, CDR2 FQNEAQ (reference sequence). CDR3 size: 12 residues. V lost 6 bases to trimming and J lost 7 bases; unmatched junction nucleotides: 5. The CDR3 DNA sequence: TGTGCCAGCAGTCTAAGGGACAGTGGCTACACCTTC. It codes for CASSLRDSGYTF.

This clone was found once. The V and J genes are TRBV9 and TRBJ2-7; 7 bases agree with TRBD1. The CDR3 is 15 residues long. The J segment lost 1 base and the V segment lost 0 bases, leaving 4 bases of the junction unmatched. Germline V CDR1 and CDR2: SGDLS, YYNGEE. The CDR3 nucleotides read TGTGCCAGCAGCGTAGGGGACAGTCTATCCTACGAGCAGTACTTC. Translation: CASSVGDSLSYEQYF.

For the CDR3, the DNA is TGTGCCAGCAGTTTAATAGCGGGAGCGTCCGGGGAGCTGTTTTTT. As protein: CASSLIAGASGELFF. The chain uses TRBV27 and TRBJ2-2; 9 bases line up with TRBD2. V shed 2 bases and J 6 bases; nucleotides not matched to a gene: 4. Germline CDR1 is MNHEY and CDR2 is SMNVEV (reference sequence). This CDR3 spans 15 amino acids.

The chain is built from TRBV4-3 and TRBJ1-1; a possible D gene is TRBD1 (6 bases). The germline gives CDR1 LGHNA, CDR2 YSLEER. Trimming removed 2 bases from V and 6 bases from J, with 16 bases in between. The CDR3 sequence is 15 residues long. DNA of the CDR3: TGCGCCAGCAGCCAAACCCAAGGACAGTTACCTGAAGCTTTCTTT. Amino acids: CASSQTQGQLPEAFF.

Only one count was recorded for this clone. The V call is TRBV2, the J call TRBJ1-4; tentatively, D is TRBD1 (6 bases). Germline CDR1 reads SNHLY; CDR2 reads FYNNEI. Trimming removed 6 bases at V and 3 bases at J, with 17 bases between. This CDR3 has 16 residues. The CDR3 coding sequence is TGTGCCAGCAGATGGCAGGGGTTTGGCGCTAATGAAAAACTGTTTTTT. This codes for CASRWQGFGANEKLFF. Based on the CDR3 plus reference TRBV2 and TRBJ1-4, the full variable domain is EPEVTQTPSHQVTQMGQEVILRCVPISNHLYFYWYRQILGQKVEFLVSFYNNEISEKSEIFDDQFSVERPDGSNFTLKIRSTKLEDSAMYFCASRWQGFGANEKLFFGSGTQLSVL.

The CDR3 nucleotides read TGTGCCAGCTCAGGACAGGGGTATACTGAAGCTTTCTTT. This sequence encodes CASSGQGYTEAFF. The J gene is TRBJ1-1, the V gene TRBV2; 9 bases fit TRBD1. CDR3 length equals 13 residues. Germline lookup yields CDR1 SNHLY and CDR2 FYNNEI. The junction had 6 bases not matched to a gene; V was cut back by 8 bases and J by 5 bases. Full variable domain (outside the CDR3, taken from reference TRBV2 and TRBJ1-1): EPEVTQTPSHQVTQMGQEVILRCVPISNHLYFYWYRQILGQKVEFLVSFYNNEISEKSEIFDDQFSVERPDGSNFTLKIRSTKLEDSAMYFCASSGQGYTEAFFGQGTRLTVV.

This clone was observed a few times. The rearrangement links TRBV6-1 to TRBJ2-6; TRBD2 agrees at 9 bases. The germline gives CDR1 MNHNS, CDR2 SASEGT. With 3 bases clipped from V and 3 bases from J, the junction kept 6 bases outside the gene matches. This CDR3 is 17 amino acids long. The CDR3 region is CASSDVAGVRGANVLTF. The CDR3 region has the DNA TGTGCCAGCAGTGATGTAGCGGGAGTCCGTGGGGCCAACGTCCTGACTTTC.

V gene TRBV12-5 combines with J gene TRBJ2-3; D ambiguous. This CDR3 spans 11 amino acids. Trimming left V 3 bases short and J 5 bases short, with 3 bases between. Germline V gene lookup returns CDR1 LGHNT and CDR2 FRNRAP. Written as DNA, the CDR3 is TGTGCTAGTGGTTTCTTAGATACGCAGTATTTT. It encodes CASGFLDTQYF. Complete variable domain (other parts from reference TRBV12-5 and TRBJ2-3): DARVTQTPRHKVTEMGQEVTMRCQPILGHNTVFWYRQTMMQGLELLAYFRNRAPLDDSGMPKDRFSAEMPDATLATLKIQPSEPRDSAVYFCASGFLDTQYFGPGTRLTVL.

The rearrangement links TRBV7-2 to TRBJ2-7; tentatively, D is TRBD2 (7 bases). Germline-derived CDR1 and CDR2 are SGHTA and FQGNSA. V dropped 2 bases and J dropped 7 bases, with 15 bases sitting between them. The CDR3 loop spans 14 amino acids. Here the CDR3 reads CASSLWEGGGEQYF. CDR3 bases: TGTGCCAGCAGCTTATGGGAGGGAGGGGGGGAGCAGTACTTC.

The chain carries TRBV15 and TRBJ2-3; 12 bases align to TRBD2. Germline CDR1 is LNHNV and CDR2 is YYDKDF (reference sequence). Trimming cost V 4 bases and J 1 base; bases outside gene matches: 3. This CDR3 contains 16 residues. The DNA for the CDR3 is TGTGCCACCAGCAAAGGACTAGCGGGGCGCACAGATACGCAGTATTTT. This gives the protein CATSKGLAGRTDTQYF.

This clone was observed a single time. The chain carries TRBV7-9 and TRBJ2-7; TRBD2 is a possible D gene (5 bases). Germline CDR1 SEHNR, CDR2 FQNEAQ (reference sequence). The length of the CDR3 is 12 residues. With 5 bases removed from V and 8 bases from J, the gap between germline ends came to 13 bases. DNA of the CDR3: TGTGCCAGCAGCCGTGAGGGATACCAGCAGTACTTC. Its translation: CASSREGYQQYF. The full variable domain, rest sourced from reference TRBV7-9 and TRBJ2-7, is DTGVSQNPRHKITKRGQNVTFRCDPISEHNRLYWYRQTLGQGPEFLTYFQNEAQLEKSRLLSDRFSAERPKGSFSTLEIQRTEQGDSAMYLCASSREGYQQYFGPGTRLTVT.

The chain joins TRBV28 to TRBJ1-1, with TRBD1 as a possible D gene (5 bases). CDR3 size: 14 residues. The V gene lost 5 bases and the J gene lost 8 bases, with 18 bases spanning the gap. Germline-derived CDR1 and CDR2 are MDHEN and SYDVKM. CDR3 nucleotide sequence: TGTGCCAGCAGTCCCGCAGGGCCCGGCCTCGAAGCTTTCTTT. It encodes CASSPAGPGLEAFF. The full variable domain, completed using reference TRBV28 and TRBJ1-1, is DVKVTQSSRYLVKRTGEKVFLECVQDMDHENMFWYRQDPGLGLRLIYFSYDVKMKEKGDIPEGYSVSREKKERFSLILESASTNQTSMYLCASSPAGPGLEAFFGQGTRLTVV.

The DNA for the CDR3 is TGTGCCAGCAGTGAGAGGATCGAATCTCGTGACAGGGGAACAGATACGCAGTATTTT. It codes for CASSERIESRDRGTDTQYF. The rearrangement links TRBV6-1 to TRBJ2-3, with 8 bases matching TRBD1. Trimming removed 3 bases from V and 3 bases from J; junction bases left unmatched: 17. This CDR3 spans 19 amino acids. In germline, CDR1 is MNHNS, CDR2 SASEGT.

CDR3 DNA sequence: TGTGCCAGCAGCTTAGAGTTAGCGGGACGGAACTCTGGAAACACCATATATTTT. Translating gives CASSLELAGRNSGNTIYF. The V call is TRBV7-6, the J call TRBJ1-3; TRBD1 might be the D (5 bases). The CDR3 runs to 18 residues. Trimming took 1 base from V and 0 from J, leaving 16 bases between them. Germline CDR1 SGHVS, CDR2 FNYEAQ.

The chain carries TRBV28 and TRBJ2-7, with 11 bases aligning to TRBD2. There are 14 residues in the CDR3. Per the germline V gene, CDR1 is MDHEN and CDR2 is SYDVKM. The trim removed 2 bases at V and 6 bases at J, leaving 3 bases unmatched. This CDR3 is CASSLVLAGGEQYF. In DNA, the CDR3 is TGTGCCAGCAGTTTAGTTCTAGCGGGAGGCGAGCAGTACTTC. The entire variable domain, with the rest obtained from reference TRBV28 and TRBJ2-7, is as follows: DVKVTQSSRYLVKRTGEKVFLECVQDMDHENMFWYRQDPGLGLRLIYFSYDVKMKEKGDIPEGYSVSREKKERFSLILESASTNQTSMYLCASSLVLAGGEQYFGPGTRLTVT.

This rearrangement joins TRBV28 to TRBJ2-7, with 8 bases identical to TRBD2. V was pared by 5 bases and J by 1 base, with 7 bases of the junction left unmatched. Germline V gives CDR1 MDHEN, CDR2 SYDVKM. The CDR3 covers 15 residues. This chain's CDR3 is CASSAPGLVSYEQYF. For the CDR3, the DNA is TGTGCCAGCAGTGCACCGGGACTAGTTTCCTACGAGCAGTACTTC. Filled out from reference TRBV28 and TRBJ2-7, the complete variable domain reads DVKVTQSSRYLVKRTGEKVFLECVQDMDHENMFWYRQDPGLGLRLIYFSYDVKMKEKGDIPEGYSVSREKKERFSLILESASTNQTSMYLCASSAPGLVSYEQYFGPGTRLTVT.

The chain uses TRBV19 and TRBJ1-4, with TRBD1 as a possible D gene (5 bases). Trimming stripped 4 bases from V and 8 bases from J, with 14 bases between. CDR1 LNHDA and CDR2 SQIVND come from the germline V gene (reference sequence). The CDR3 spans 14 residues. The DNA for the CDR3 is TGTGCCAGTAGTACGGGACCCGGGAGGGAAAAACTGTTTTTT. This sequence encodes CASSTGPGREKLFF.

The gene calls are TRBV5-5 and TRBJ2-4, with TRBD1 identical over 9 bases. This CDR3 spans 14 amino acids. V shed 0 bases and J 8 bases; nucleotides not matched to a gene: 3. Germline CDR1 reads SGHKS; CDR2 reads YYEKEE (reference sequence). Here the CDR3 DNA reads TGTGCCAGCAGCTTGGGGACAGGGGTGGACATTCAGTACTTC. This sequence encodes CASSLGTGVDIQYF.

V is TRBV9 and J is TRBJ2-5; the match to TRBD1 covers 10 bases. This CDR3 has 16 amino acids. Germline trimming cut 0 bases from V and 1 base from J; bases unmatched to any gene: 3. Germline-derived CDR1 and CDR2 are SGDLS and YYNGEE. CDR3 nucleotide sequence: TGTGCCAGCAGCGTAGGTGGGACAGGGGTCCAAGAGACCCAGTACTTC. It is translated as CASSVGGTGVQETQYF.

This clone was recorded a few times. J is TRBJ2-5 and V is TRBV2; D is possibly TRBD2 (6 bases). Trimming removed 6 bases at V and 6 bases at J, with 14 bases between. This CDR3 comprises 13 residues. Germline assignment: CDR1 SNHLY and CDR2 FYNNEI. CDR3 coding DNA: TGTGCCAGCAGGGGGACGAGCGGGCAGACCCAGTACTTC. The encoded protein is CASRGTSGQTQYF.